Listed below are T cell receptor beta chains from one sample, sequenced in a study of shared clonotypes between healthy human individuals. Repertoires were generated with immunoSEQ multiplex PCR, while TCRdb's copy carries only in-frame clones and drops some. The table lists about 2 million clones, 85% to 95% of them singletons. Sequenced material: naive CD8+ T cells sorted from blood. Source of these receptors: a man in his late teens or twenties in good health. The CDR3 runs from the conserved cysteine through the conserved F or W. D genes are given only for firm matches. Size tells how often a clone was seen (once, few, many) or the class of an expanded clone, and some rows leave it out.

clone_size: once; v_call: TRBV5-4; d_call: NA; j_call: TRBJ1-4; cdr3_aa: CASSLSWGRSEKLFF; cdr3_nt: TGTGCCAGCAGCTTGAGCTGGGGGCGCAGCGAAAAACTGTTTTTT
clone_size: NA; v_call: TRBV13; d_call: NA; j_call: TRBJ2-2; cdr3_aa: CASSARGVWELFF; cdr3_nt: TGTGCCAGCAGCGCCAGGGGCGTTTGGGAGCTGTTTTTT
clone_size: NA; v_call: TRBV6-5; d_call: NA; j_call: TRBJ2-2; cdr3_aa: CASSYGGSGELFF; cdr3_nt: TGTGCCAGCAGTTACGGGGGATCCGGGGAGCTGTTTTTT
clone_size: once; v_call: TRBV9; d_call: TRBD1; j_call: TRBJ1-3; cdr3_aa: CASSPMGQGNTIYF; cdr3_nt: TGTGCCAGCAGCCCTATGGGACAGGGAAACACCATATATTTT
clone_size: NA; v_call: TRBV4-1; d_call: TRBD2; j_call: TRBJ2-1; cdr3_aa: CASSQGSSGSSYNEQFF; cdr3_nt: TGCGCCAGCAGCCAAGGGTCGAGCGGGAGTTCCTACAATGAGCAGTTCTTC
clone_size: NA; v_call: TRBV5-3; d_call: NA; j_call: TRBJ1-6; cdr3_aa: CARNPQSSYNSPLHF; cdr3_nt: TGTGCCAGAAACCCCCAGAGCTCCTATAATTCACCCCTCCACTTT
clone_size: NA; v_call: TRBV6-1; d_call: NA; j_call: TRBJ1-1; cdr3_aa: CASSAIGTEAFF; cdr3_nt: TGTGCCAGCAGTGCGATAGGGACTGAAGCTTTCTTT
clone_size: NA; v_call: TRBV4-3; d_call: TRBD2; j_call: TRBJ2-1; cdr3_aa: CASSQVGLAEPGDEQFF; cdr3_nt: TGCGCCAGCAGCCAAGTGGGACTAGCGGAACCCGGGGATGAGCAGTTCTTC
clone_size: NA; v_call: TRBV13; d_call: TRBD2; j_call: TRBJ2-1; cdr3_aa: CASSPRGSGNNEQFF; cdr3_nt: TGTGCCAGCAGCCCCCGCGGTAGCGGGAACAATGAGCAGTTCTTC
clone_size: NA; v_call: TRBV30; d_call: NA; j_call: TRBJ1-4; cdr3_aa: CAWSVGPSNEKLFF; cdr3_nt: TGTGCCTGGAGTGTTGGGCCGAGTAATGAAAAACTGTTTTTT
clone_size: once; v_call: TRBV2; d_call: TRBD2; j_call: TRBJ2-5; cdr3_aa: CASSRTGTTGETQYF; cdr3_nt: TGTGCCAGCAGTCGTACCGGGACTACCGGGGAGACCCAGTACTTC
clone_size: NA; v_call: TRBV6-5; d_call: NA; j_call: TRBJ2-5; cdr3_aa: CASSYGGGETQYF; cdr3_nt: TGTGCCAGCAGTTACGGGGGTGGAGAGACCCAGTACTTC
clone_size: NA; v_call: TRBV4-3; d_call: NA; j_call: TRBJ2-1; cdr3_aa: CASSQDWGPTLTSRGSYNEQFF; cdr3_nt: TGCGCCAGCAGCCAAGATTGGGGGCCTACCTTAACTAGTCGTGGCTCCTACAATGAGCAGTTCTTC
clone_size: NA; v_call: TRBV25-1; d_call: NA; j_call: TRBJ2-7; cdr3_aa: CASSQSYEQYF; cdr3_nt: TGTGCCAGCAGTCAGTCCTACGAGCAGTACTTC
clone_size: NA; v_call: TRBV9; d_call: NA; j_call: TRBJ2-5; cdr3_aa: CASSGSGQRETQYF; cdr3_nt: TGTGCCAGCAGCGGATCGGGACAAAGGGAGACCCAGTACTTC
clone_size: few; v_call: TRBV19; d_call: NA; j_call: TRBJ2-7; cdr3_aa: CASSIDQEAYEQYF; cdr3_nt: TGTGCCAGTAGTATAGACCAAGAAGCCTACGAGCAGTACTTC
clone_size: NA; v_call: TRBV7-8; d_call: NA; j_call: TRBJ2-7; cdr3_aa: CASSLADRRYEQYF; cdr3_nt: TGTGCCAGCAGCTTAGCTGACAGAAGATACGAGCAGTACTTC
clone_size: NA; v_call: TRBV7-9; d_call: NA; j_call: TRBJ2-2; cdr3_aa: CASTPPEGAFGELFF; cdr3_nt: TGTGCCAGCACCCCCCCGGAAGGCGCGTTCGGGGAGCTGTTTTTT
clone_size: NA; v_call: TRBV6-6; d_call: TRBD2; j_call: TRBJ2-5; cdr3_aa: CASSRTSGNQETQYF; cdr3_nt: TGTGCCAGCAGTCGGACTAGCGGGAACCAAGAGACCCAGTACTTC
clone_size: NA; v_call: TRBV9; d_call: NA; j_call: TRBJ1-1; cdr3_aa: CASSQTDNTEAFF; cdr3_nt: TGTGCCAGCAGCCAAACGGACAACACTGAAGCTTTCTTT
clone_size: NA; v_call: TRBV5-6; d_call: TRBD1; j_call: TRBJ1-1; cdr3_aa: CASSVETGAAGTEAFF; cdr3_nt: TGTGCCAGCAGCGTTGAGACAGGGGCTGCGGGCACTGAAGCTTTCTTT
clone_size: NA; v_call: TRBV9; d_call: NA; j_call: TRBJ1-1; cdr3_aa: CASSPKQDTNTEAFF; cdr3_nt: TGTGCCAGCAGCCCCAAACAGGATACGAACACTGAAGCTTTCTTT
clone_size: once; v_call: TRBV5-1; d_call: NA; j_call: TRBJ1-1; cdr3_aa: CASSSGSYIEAFF; cdr3_nt: TGCGCCAGCAGCTCCGGCTCTTATATTGAAGCTTTCTTT
clone_size: NA; v_call: TRBV19; d_call: TRBD1; j_call: TRBJ1-5; cdr3_aa: CASSTEGQSGQPQHF; cdr3_nt: TGTGCCAGTAGTACCGAGGGACAGTCGGGTCAGCCCCAGCATTTT
clone_size: NA; v_call: TRBV5-1; d_call: TRBD2; j_call: TRBJ2-1; cdr3_aa: CASSLASSGRAGEQFF; cdr3_nt: TGCGCCAGCAGCTTGGCGTCGAGCGGGAGAGCTGGAGAGCAGTTCTTC
clone_size: once; v_call: TRBV11-3; d_call: NA; j_call: TRBJ2-1; cdr3_aa: CASSLGSGTSYNEQFF; cdr3_nt: TGTGCCAGCAGCTTAGGATCCGGGACTTCCTACAATGAGCAGTTCTTC
clone_size: NA; v_call: TRBV2; d_call: TRBD1; j_call: TRBJ2-7; cdr3_aa: CASSGTEIYEQYF; cdr3_nt: TGTGCCAGCTCCGGGACAGAAATCTACGAGCAGTACTTC
clone_size: once; v_call: TRBV9; d_call: NA; j_call: TRBJ2-5; cdr3_aa: CASSVVGGAGETQYF; cdr3_nt: TGTGCCAGCAGCGTAGTAGGAGGGGCGGGGGAGACCCAGTACTTC
clone_size: NA; v_call: TRBV27; d_call: NA; j_call: TRBJ1-2; cdr3_aa: CASSLTGGLTSFDYGYTF; cdr3_nt: TGTGCCAGCAGTTTGACAGGAGGTTTAACGTCTTTCGATTATGGCTACACCTTC
clone_size: NA; v_call: TRBV7-2; d_call: TRBD2; j_call: TRBJ2-2; cdr3_aa: CASKPVGGMGTGELFF; cdr3_nt: TGTGCCAGCAAGCCCGTCGGGGGGATGGGCACCGGGGAGCTGTTTTTT
clone_size: NA; v_call: TRBV28; d_call: TRBD2; j_call: TRBJ2-3; cdr3_aa: CASSLVREGGDTQYF; cdr3_nt: TGTGCCAGCAGTTTGGTGCGGGAGGGTGGAGATACGCAGTATTTT
clone_size: few; v_call: TRBV27; d_call: TRBD1; j_call: TRBJ1-5; cdr3_aa: CASRTGVSNQPQHF; cdr3_nt: TGTGCCAGCAGGACAGGGGTTAGCAATCAGCCCCAGCATTTT
clone_size: NA; v_call: TRBV6-1; d_call: NA; j_call: TRBJ1-2; cdr3_aa: CASSKTVLANYGYTF; cdr3_nt: TGTGCCAGCAGTAAGACAGTTCTAGCTAACTATGGCTACACCTTC
clone_size: NA; v_call: TRBV9; d_call: TRBD2; j_call: TRBJ2-3; cdr3_aa: CASREGGGGADTQYF; cdr3_nt: TGTGCCAGCAGGGAAGGTGGCGGGGGTGCAGATACGCAGTATTTT
clone_size: NA; v_call: TRBV20-1; d_call: NA; j_call: TRBJ2-7; cdr3_aa: CSASPLWEQYF; cdr3_nt: TGCAGTGCTAGTCCCCTTTGGGAGCAGTACTTC
clone_size: NA; v_call: TRBV5-1; d_call: TRBD2; j_call: TRBJ2-7; cdr3_aa: CASSYGTTEQYF; cdr3_nt: TGCGCCAGCAGCTACGGGACTACCGAGCAGTACTTC
clone_size: NA; v_call: TRBV19; d_call: NA; j_call: TRBJ2-7; cdr3_aa: CASSSSGAYEQYF; cdr3_nt: TGTGCCAGTAGTAGCTCAGGGGCCTACGAGCAGTACTTC